This T cell receptor beta chain comes out of a study of blood T cell repertoires in COVID-19. Turning to the study itself: From the United States, Italy and Spain came samples of acute and convalescent COVID-19. PBMCs, B-cell-depleted T cells, or T cells were the source of the cDNA or gDNA that made up the material.

Clones were sequenced by immunoSEQ multiplex PCR, and TCRdb holds only the in-frame ones, with some missing. The sample holds around 99,000 clones, approximately 80% seen once. Unmatched junction bases numbered 4, after V lost 0 bases and J lost 4 bases. CDR3 size: 15 residues. CDR1 SGHVS and CDR2 FQNEAQ come from the germline V gene. V gene TRBV7-8 combines with J gene TRBJ1-2; 8 bases align to TRBD1. The receptor was isolated from a woman in her 50s with acute or convalescent COVID-19. Sequencing input: peripheral blood. The CDR3, as DNA: TGTGCCAGCAGCTTAGCTGCAGGGGGCGGCTATGGCTACACCTTC. Translating gives CASSLAAGGGYGYTF.